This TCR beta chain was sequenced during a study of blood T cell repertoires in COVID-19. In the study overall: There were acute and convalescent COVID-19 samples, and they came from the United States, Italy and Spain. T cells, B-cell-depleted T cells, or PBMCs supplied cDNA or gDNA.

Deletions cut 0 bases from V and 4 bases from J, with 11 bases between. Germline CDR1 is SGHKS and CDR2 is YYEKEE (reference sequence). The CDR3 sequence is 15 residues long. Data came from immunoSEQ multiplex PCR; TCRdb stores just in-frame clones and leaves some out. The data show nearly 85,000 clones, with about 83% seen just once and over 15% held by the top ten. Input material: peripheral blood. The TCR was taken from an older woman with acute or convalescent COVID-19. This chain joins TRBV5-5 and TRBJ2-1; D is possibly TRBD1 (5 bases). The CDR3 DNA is TGTGCCAGCAGCTTGGTACCAGGGCGGTACAATGAGCAGTTCTTC. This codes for CASSLVPGRYNEQFF. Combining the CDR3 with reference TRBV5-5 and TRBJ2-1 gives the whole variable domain DAGVTQSPTHLIKTRGQQVTLRCSPISGHKSVSWYQQVLGQGPQFIFQYYEKEERGRGNFPDRFSARQFPNYSSELNVNALLLGDSALYLCASSLVPGRYNEQFFGPGTRLTVL.